This T cell receptor beta chain is from a study of glioma-infiltrating T cells. The wider study: Target coverage was about 4- to 10-fold for about a million blood T cells.

Amplification of TCR alpha and beta CDR3 regions from RNA used iRepertoire nested multiplex PCR. TCRdb re-derived calls from the multiplex PCR reads in MiXCR, one entry per CDR3 protein. The sample records 300,000 to 450,000 distinct CDR3 sequences, approximately 42% being singletons. Study findings and constraints: Shared blood CDR3 signature motifs marked patients with low tissue-blood divergence.

On this clonotype: The antigen remains unidentified.

CDR3 length: 14 residues. V was clipped by 5 bases and J by 3 bases; unmatched bases: 3. In germline, CDR1 is SEHNR, CDR2 FQNEAQ (reference sequence). This chain connects TRBV7-9 to TRBJ1-1; 10 nucleotides line up with TRBD1. Sequencing was performed on glioma tissue, nonneoplastic brain tissue, or PBMCs (not recorded which). The clonotype was recovered from a human donor with low-grade glioma or glioblastoma, undergoing nonglioma brain surgery, or in good health (not recorded which). Here the CDR3 reads CASSQGQGHTEAFF. CDR3 nucleotide sequence: TGTGCCAGCAGCCAGGGACAGGGGCACACTGAAGCTTTCTTT. Variable domain in full (rest from reference TRBV7-9 and TRBJ1-1): DTGVSQNPRHKITKRGQNVTFRCDPISEHNRLYWYRQTLGQGPEFLTYFQNEAQLEKSRLLSDRFSAERPKGSFSTLEIQRTEQGDSAMYLCASSQGQGHTEAFFGQGTRLTVV.